This T cell receptor beta chain was recorded in a study of OX40 agonist ivuxolimab in advanced cancers. Regarding the research as a whole: Ivuxolimab was an agonistic, fully human IgG2 monoclonal antibody directed against OX40 (CD134), a costimulatory receptor. Intravenous ivuxolimab was administered to patients every 2 weeks at six dose levels: 0.01, 0.1, 0.3, 1.5, 3 and 10 mg/kg. Among the roughly 50 dose-escalation patients, 19 had hepatocellular carcinoma, roughly 15 melanoma, 9 renal cell carcinoma and 9 head and neck cancer. In the dose-escalation cohort, 82.7% of patients were male, and the mean age was approximately 60 years, with a range of about 20 to 79. Prior anti-PD-1, anti-PD-L1 or anti-CTLA-4 therapy was permitted, and approximately 42% of dose-escalation patients had received checkpoint inhibitors. Partial responses occurred in three dose-escalation patients: two with cutaneous melanoma and one with hepatocellular carcinoma. Peripheral TCRbeta sequencing was intended to test whether TCR sequence diversity was altered and clonal T-cell expansion was caused by ivuxolimab. The paper covers the monotherapy dose-escalation part of the phase I ivuxolimab trial, which included N ≈ 50 patients.

The study at large found these results: Partial responders in the 0.1-3.0 mg/kg groups had among the lowest normalized peripheral clonal expansion, especially among CD8+ T cells. Low levels of normalized T-cell clonal expansion were also seen in some patients who did not respond. The antigen specificity of the clonally expanded peripheral T cells was not determined. At doses from 0.1 to 3.0 mg/kg, clonal expansion was seen in both CD4+ and CD8+ blood T cells between baseline and week 6. On average, CD8+ T cells showed more expanded clones than CD4+ T cells after ivuxolimab.

Comment on this clone: It lacks a known antigen. Base quality data are lacking; no much larger clone is found one base away.

Genomic DNA was extracted from sorted cells for sequencing of the TCRbeta CDR3 region. The immunoSEQ Assay was used to sequence the TCRbeta CDR3 regions. TCRdb took this table from immuneACCESS and kept in-frame rearrangements with V and J called. Such tables lack part of the clones; where checked against another copy, unresolved V genes explain under half of the gap, and the rest is unexplained. This sample comprises almost 90,000 clones, approximately 91% of them detected only once. Of the sample, roughly 0.75% is held by the ten largest clones. The trial excluded patients who had a history of autoimmune disease or were on systemic immunosuppression. Peripheral blood for TCR sequencing was drawn from every dose cohort at baseline, at cycle 4 day 1 and at cycle 7 day 1. The samples were taken from a phase I, first-in-human, multicenter, open-label dose-escalation trial of ivuxolimab. Adults with locally advanced or metastatic melanoma, renal cell carcinoma, hepatocellular carcinoma or head and neck squamous cell carcinoma were enrolled in the trial. Before TCR sequencing, CD4+ and CD8+ T cells were separately sorted from peripheral blood.

This clonotype was sampled from an adult with an advanced solid tumor such as melanoma, head and neck, liver or kidney cancer. This specimen consisted of CD4+ or CD8+ T cells sorted from blood, obtained in a trial of the OX40 agonist ivuxolimab.

The nucleotide sequence reads TGTGCCACCACCTTGGGACCCTACCAAGAGACCCAGTACTTC. Its translation is CATTLGPYQETQYF. The rearranged segments are TRBV15 and TRBJ2-5; the D gene cannot be resolved beyond TRBD1 or TRBD2, each matching 5 bases. Trimming at the junction amounts to 7 bases on V and 0 bases on J, and the germline ends lie 12 bases apart. CDR1 and CDR2 were assigned from the germline V gene (reference sequence) as LNHNV and YYDKDF. The CDR3 spans 14 residues, from the cysteine through the phenylalanine. Here the CDR3 DNA is all that survives: 42 bases in frame from base 1.